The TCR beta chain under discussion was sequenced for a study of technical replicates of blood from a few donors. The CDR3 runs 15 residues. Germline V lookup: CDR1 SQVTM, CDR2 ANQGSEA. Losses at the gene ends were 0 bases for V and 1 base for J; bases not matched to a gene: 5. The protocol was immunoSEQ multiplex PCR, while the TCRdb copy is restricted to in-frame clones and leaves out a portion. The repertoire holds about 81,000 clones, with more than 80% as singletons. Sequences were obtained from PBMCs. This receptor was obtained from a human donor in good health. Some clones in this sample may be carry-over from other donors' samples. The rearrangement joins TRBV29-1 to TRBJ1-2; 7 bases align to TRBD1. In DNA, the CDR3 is TGCAGCGTTGAAGACCCGACAGGGTTTAACTATGGCTACACCTTC. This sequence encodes CSVEDPTGFNYGYTF. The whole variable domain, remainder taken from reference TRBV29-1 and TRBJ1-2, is SAVISQKPSRDICQRGTSLTIQCQVDSQVTMMFWYRQQPGQSLTLIATANQGSEATYESGFVIDKFPISRPNLTFSTLTVSNMSPEDSSIYLCSVEDPTGFNYGYTFGSGTRLTVV.